Listed below are T cell receptor beta chains from one sample, sequenced in a study of blood T cell repertoires in COVID-19. The repertoire was sequenced with immunoSEQ multiplex PCR; TCRdb's copy has only in-frame clones and lacks some. The sample has approximately 100,000 clones; approximately 84% are singletons. The source material was peripheral blood. All receptors derive from a man between 60 and 75 years old with acute or convalescent COVID-19. The CDR3 runs from the conserved cysteine through the conserved F or W. D genes are given only for firm matches. Clone size is stated in some rows and not others, as once, few, many or a class when expanded.

J gene: TRBJ2-6; clone size: NA; V gene: TRBV5-1; D gene: NA; CDR3 DNA: TGCGCCAGCAGCACCACCCCAGGGGCTGGGGCCAACGTCCTGACTTTC; CDR3 protein: CASSTTPGAGANVLTF
J gene: TRBJ1-6; clone size: NA; V gene: TRBV11-2; D gene: TRBD1; CDR3 DNA: TGTGCCAGCACCAGGGGGGACTATAATTCACCCCTCCACTTT; CDR3 protein: CASTRGDYNSPLHF
J gene: TRBJ2-1; clone size: NA; V gene: TRBV25-1; D gene: NA; CDR3 DNA: TGTGCCAGCAGTGAACTAAATCGAGAGCAGTTCTTC; CDR3 protein: CASSELNREQFF
J gene: TRBJ2-1; clone size: NA; V gene: TRBV18; D gene: NA; CDR3 DNA: TGTGCCAGCTCACCAACTGAGAGAAGTGAGCAGTTCTTC; CDR3 protein: CASSPTERSEQFF
J gene: TRBJ2-5; clone size: NA; V gene: TRBV19; D gene: NA; CDR3 DNA: TGTGCCAGTAGTATCGACGTGCGGGAGACCCAGTACTTC; CDR3 protein: CASSIDVRETQYF
J gene: TRBJ1-2; clone size: NA; V gene: TRBV5-1; D gene: NA; CDR3 DNA: TGCGCCAGCAGCTTGACTTGGGGCATTGGCTATGGCTACACCTTC; CDR3 protein: CASSLTWGIGYGYTF
J gene: TRBJ2-1; clone size: NA; V gene: TRBV29-1; D gene: TRBD2; CDR3 DNA: TGCAGAGGGGGTCCTAGCGGGAGTTACAATGAGCAGTTCTTC; CDR3 protein: CRGGPSGSYNEQFF
J gene: TRBJ1-3; clone size: NA; V gene: TRBV7-2; D gene: NA; CDR3 DNA: TGTGCCAGCAGCTCCCGCCCTGGGGCGGACACCATATATTTT; CDR3 protein: CASSSRPGADTIYF
J gene: TRBJ1-1; clone size: NA; V gene: TRBV27; D gene: NA; CDR3 DNA: TGTGCCAGCAGCGCACAGGGCCTCACTGAAGCTTTCTTT; CDR3 protein: CASSAQGLTEAFF
J gene: TRBJ2-5; clone size: NA; V gene: TRBV12-5; D gene: NA; CDR3 DNA: TGTGCTAGTGGTTTTATTAGGGACGGGACTTCTTTGAGAGAGACCCAGTACTTC; CDR3 protein: CASGFIRDGTSLRETQYF
J gene: TRBJ2-1; clone size: NA; V gene: TRBV3-1/TRBV3-2; D gene: NA; CDR3 DNA: TGTGCCAGCAGCCAAGATACGCGGGGGCAGTTCTTC; CDR3 protein: CASSQDTRGQFF
J gene: TRBJ2-1; clone size: NA; V gene: TRBV29-1; D gene: TRBD1; CDR3 DNA: TGCAGCGCCACAGGGGGCAATGAGCAGTTCTTC; CDR3 protein: CSATGGNEQFF
J gene: TRBJ2-1; clone size: NA; V gene: TRBV10-3; D gene: TRBD2; CDR3 DNA: TGTGCCATGAGTCAGCGGGAGAGCTCCTACAATGAGCAGTTCTTC; CDR3 protein: CAMSQRESSYNEQFF
J gene: TRBJ1-5; clone size: NA; V gene: TRBV6-6; D gene: TRBD1; CDR3 DNA: TGTGCCAGCAGTCAGAGGGACAGCTACCTAATACCATATAGCAATCAGCCCCAGCATTTT; CDR3 protein: CASSQRDSYLIPYSNQPQHF
J gene: TRBJ2-5; clone size: NA; V gene: TRBV27; D gene: TRBD1; CDR3 DNA: TGTGCCAGCAGTTTATTCTTCCGATCGGGACAGGCAAGTGGGGAGACCCAGTACTTC; CDR3 protein: CASSLFFRSGQASGETQYF
J gene: TRBJ1-4; clone size: NA; V gene: TRBV27; D gene: NA; CDR3 DNA: TGTGCCAGTCAGAAAACGCCCTCAATTGGGGGAGGGGAAAAACTGTTTTTT; CDR3 protein: CASQKTPSIGGGEKLFF
J gene: TRBJ1-5; clone size: NA; V gene: TRBV18; D gene: TRBD1; CDR3 DNA: TGTGCCAGCTCTAGTATGGGGGACAGCCCCCAGCATTTT; CDR3 protein: CASSSMGDSPQHF
J gene: TRBJ1-2; clone size: NA; V gene: TRBV24-1; D gene: NA; CDR3 DNA: TGTGCCACCAGTGTCGCAACCTCCAAACCCGGGGGGGGACTCGACTATGGCTACACCTTC; CDR3 protein: CATSVATSKPGGGLDYGYTF
J gene: TRBJ2-2; clone size: NA; V gene: TRBV6-5; D gene: TRBD1; CDR3 DNA: TGTGCCAGCAGCGACCGGGACAGCCGCACCGGGGAGCTGTTTTTT; CDR3 protein: CASSDRDSRTGELFF
J gene: TRBJ2-1; clone size: few; V gene: TRBV28; D gene: TRBD2; CDR3 DNA: TGTGCCAGCAGTCGGGACTACAACAATGAGCAGTTCTTC; CDR3 protein: CASSRDYNNEQFF
J gene: TRBJ1-2; clone size: few; V gene: TRBV29-1; D gene: NA; CDR3 DNA: TGCAGCGGATACTCAACAGGGAACAACTATGGCTACACCTTC; CDR3 protein: CSGYSTGNNYGYTF
J gene: TRBJ1-5; clone size: NA; V gene: TRBV29-1; D gene: NA; CDR3 DNA: TGCAGCGTTCTGGGAGAGGGAAGCAATCAGCCCCAGCATTTT; CDR3 protein: CSVLGEGSNQPQHF
J gene: TRBJ1-1; clone size: NA; V gene: TRBV5-4; D gene: NA; CDR3 DNA: TGTGCCAGCAGGGTGACAGGAACGAACACTGAAGCTTTCTTT; CDR3 protein: CASRVTGTNTEAFF
J gene: TRBJ2-7; clone size: NA; V gene: TRBV15; D gene: TRBD1; CDR3 DNA: TGTGCCACCAGCAGAAACCCTCTCGCGGACAGGGGGAACGAGCAGTACTTC; CDR3 protein: CATSRNPLADRGNEQYF
J gene: TRBJ2-5; clone size: NA; V gene: TRBV2; D gene: TRBD1; CDR3 DNA: TGTGCCACCTTGGGGACAGGGGGCCAAGAGACCCAGTACTTC; CDR3 protein: CATLGTGGQETQYF
J gene: TRBJ2-3; clone size: NA; V gene: TRBV28; D gene: NA; CDR3 DNA: TGTGCCAGCAGTTTCTGGACACCAAGCACAGATACGCAGTATTTT; CDR3 protein: CASSFWTPSTDTQYF
J gene: TRBJ2-1; clone size: NA; V gene: TRBV19; D gene: NA; CDR3 DNA: TGTGCCTCAACCGAGTACGGGTACAATGAGCAGTTCTTC; CDR3 protein: CASTEYGYNEQFF
J gene: TRBJ2-5; clone size: NA; V gene: TRBV29-1; D gene: NA; CDR3 DNA: TGCAGCGTTGACCCCCAGGGGCAAGAGACCCAGTACTTC; CDR3 protein: CSVDPQGQETQYF
J gene: TRBJ1-4; clone size: NA; V gene: TRBV18; D gene: TRBD1; CDR3 DNA: TGTGCCAGCTCACCAAGGACAGGGGGCTTTGAAAAACTGTTTTTT; CDR3 protein: CASSPRTGGFEKLFF
J gene: TRBJ2-2; clone size: NA; V gene: TRBV5-1; D gene: TRBD2; CDR3 DNA: TGCGCCAGCAGCTTGGGGACTAGCGGATACACCGGGGAGCTGTTTTTT; CDR3 protein: CASSLGTSGYTGELFF
J gene: TRBJ1-3; clone size: NA; V gene: TRBV11-2; D gene: NA; CDR3 DNA: TGTGCCAGCAGCCCCGGGCAGGGAAGCTCTGGAAACACCATATATTTT; CDR3 protein: CASSPGQGSSGNTIYF
J gene: TRBJ2-1; clone size: NA; V gene: TRBV11-2; D gene: TRBD2; CDR3 DNA: TGTGCCAGCAGACCAACTAGCGGGAGTAGGTCCTACAATGAGCAGTTCTTC; CDR3 protein: CASRPTSGSRSYNEQFF
J gene: TRBJ2-2; clone size: few; V gene: TRBV19; D gene: NA; CDR3 DNA: TGTGCCAGTAGTAGGGGGGGCTTAACGAACACCGGGGAGCTGTTTTTT; CDR3 protein: CASSRGGLTNTGELFF
J gene: TRBJ2-3; clone size: NA; V gene: TRBV29-1; D gene: NA; CDR3 DNA: TGCAGCGTTGAAAAGCGAGTAGGCACAGATACGCAGTATTTT; CDR3 protein: CSVEKRVGTDTQYF
J gene: TRBJ2-5; clone size: NA; V gene: TRBV6-5; D gene: NA; CDR3 DNA: TGTGCCAGCAGTTACGCCAGGAGGGAGACCCAGTACTTC; CDR3 protein: CASSYARRETQYF
J gene: TRBJ2-7; clone size: NA; V gene: TRBV13; D gene: NA; CDR3 DNA: TGTGCCAGCAGCTTAAATTACCGGGGGTACGAGCAGTACTTC; CDR3 protein: CASSLNYRGYEQYF
J gene: TRBJ1-3; clone size: NA; V gene: TRBV24-1; D gene: NA; CDR3 DNA: TGTGCCACCAGTGAACGGGAGGGAAACACCATATATTTT; CDR3 protein: CATSEREGNTIYF
J gene: TRBJ2-5; clone size: NA; V gene: TRBV11-3; D gene: NA; CDR3 DNA: TGTGCCAGCAGCTCCCTGGGAACCAGGGGACCTCTCCAAGAGACCCAGTACTTC; CDR3 protein: CASSSLGTRGPLQETQYF
J gene: TRBJ2-1; clone size: NA; V gene: TRBV7-6; D gene: TRBD2; CDR3 DNA: TGTGCCAGCAGCTTCTTTAGCGCGGGAGGGCCGGATGAGCAGTTCTTC; CDR3 protein: CASSFFSAGGPDEQFF
J gene: TRBJ1-5; clone size: NA; V gene: TRBV18; D gene: TRBD1; CDR3 DNA: TGTGCCAGCTCACTTGGACAGGGGGATAAGCAGCCCCAGCATTTT; CDR3 protein: CASSLGQGDKQPQHF
J gene: TRBJ1-1; clone size: NA; V gene: TRBV5-1; D gene: TRBD1; CDR3 DNA: TGCGCCAGCAGCACCCTCGGACAGGGGAACACTGAAGCTTTCTTT; CDR3 protein: CASSTLGQGNTEAFF
J gene: TRBJ1-4; clone size: NA; V gene: TRBV7-9; D gene: NA; CDR3 DNA: TGTGCCAGCAGCTTCGGAGACAGGTCGGGGGAAAAACTGTTTTTT; CDR3 protein: CASSFGDRSGEKLFF
J gene: TRBJ1-5; clone size: NA; V gene: TRBV18; D gene: NA; CDR3 DNA: TGTGCCAGCTCACCAGCAGGGCGCAATCAGCCCCAGCATTTT; CDR3 protein: CASSPAGRNQPQHF
J gene: TRBJ1-4; clone size: NA; V gene: TRBV7-8; D gene: NA; CDR3 DNA: TGTGCCAGCAGCTCCTGGGCCGGGACAAGCGGGGAACTGTTTTTT; CDR3 protein: CASSSWAGTSGELFF
J gene: TRBJ2-1; clone size: NA; V gene: TRBV9; D gene: TRBD2; CDR3 DNA: TGTGCCAGCAGCGTTATTAGCGGGACGTCCTACAATGAGCAGTTCTTC; CDR3 protein: CASSVISGTSYNEQFF